The source of this T cell receptor beta chain is a study of T cells in Graves' hyperthyroidism and ophthalmopathy. It was uncontrolled infection, other autoimmune disease, pregnancy or lactation that excluded patients. Orbital computed tomography, thyroid ultrasound, serum thyroxine and TRAb, and clinical symptoms together informed the diagnoses. Each 10 ml fresh peripheral blood draw supplied the PBMCs. Trimming took 8 bases from V and 8 from J, leaving 13 bases between them. The CDR3 length is 11 residues. Germline lookup yields CDR1 MGHDK and CDR2 SYGVNS. The TCR beta CDR3 regions underwent amplification using RNA transcripts as the source. TCR CDR3 underwent first-round RT-PCR with the HTBI primer set. TCRdb redid the calling of the multiplex PCR reads with MiXCR, one entry per CDR3 protein. Of fewer than 750,000 distinct CDR3 sequences in the sample, 13% to 15% were seen once.

The clonotype comes from a woman aged 45 to 65 with Graves' ophthalmopathy. The rearrangement joins TRBV25-1 to TRBJ2-7; D may be TRBD2 (6 bases). What was sequenced was blood. The chain's CDR3 is CASGRGRQQYF. The CDR3 bases are TGTGCCAGCGGCCGAGGGAGGCAGCAGTACTTC.